The T cell receptor (beta chain) described here comes from a study of blood T cell repertoires in COVID-19. The overall study: The samples span acute and convalescent COVID-19 from the United States, Italy and Spain.

Points on this clone: The same CDR3 also results from other DNA sequences found in this sample.

Methods used by the authors: Estimated nucleated cell counts came from reference gene primer amplification. Method: immunoSEQ multiplex PCR; TCRdb's copy keeps in-frame clones and lacks some. The V and J calls and the clone size are those of that table, but D and trimming were determined from the DNA. The table has about 230,000 clones, roughly 80% seen once. The V and J ends lost 5 bases and 4 bases respectively, with 3 bases between them. The CDR3 loop spans 11 amino acids. Per the germline V gene, CDR1 is SNHLY and CDR2 is FYNNEI. V gene TRBV2 combines with J gene TRBJ2-1; no definite D call. The sample was peripheral blood. The receptor was isolated from a woman between 65 and 79 years old with active or convalescent COVID-19. For the CDR3, the DNA is TGTGCCAGCAGTCCATACAATGAGCAGTTCTTC. It yields the protein CASSPYNEQFF.